The text below deals with one T cell receptor beta chain. Its matching antigen is unknown. Some clones are missing from TCRdb's copy, which holds only in-frame ones; the method was immunoSEQ multiplex PCR. The data contain about 100,000 clones, approximately 90% of them singletons. This specimen comes from a study of OX40 agonist ivuxolimab in advanced cancers. Study information: In this cohort, patients received ivuxolimab, an agonistic anti-OX40 (CD134) antibody. A history of anti-PD-1, anti-PD-L1 or anti-CTLA-4 therapy was acceptable, and about 40% had some.

Study results and limitations: At 0.1 to 3.0 mg/kg and by week 6, clonal expansion occurred in CD4+ and CD8+ blood T cells.

The germline V gene encodes CDR1 MNHNS and CDR2 SASEGT. The ends were cut back, 1 base at V and 2 bases at J, with 11 bases in the middle. This CDR3 has 15 amino acids. This receptor was taken from an adult with an advanced solid tumor such as melanoma, head and neck, liver or kidney cancer. Sequencing used CD4+ or CD8+ T cells sorted from blood, obtained in a trial of the OX40 agonist ivuxolimab. V is TRBV6-1 and J is TRBJ1-2; no firm D call. CDR3 sequence (DNA): TGTGCCAGCAGTGAAGTTAGGACGTCGAACTATGGCTACACCTTC. It encodes CASSEVRTSNYGYTF.